This T cell receptor (beta chain) was captured in a study of blood T cell repertoires in COVID-19. Participants spanned ages roughly 18 to 90 years and resided in around 25 US areas. Researchers sorted participants into cohorts using their self-reported clinical history. What the recovered Cohort 3 donors had was two negative PCRs, clearance, or symptom resolution. Methods used by the authors: Quantification of nucleated cells was approximated via reference gene primer amplification. TCRdb keeps only in-frame clones here, not all; method: immunoSEQ multiplex PCR. Clone size and V and J calls were adopted from that table, with D and trimming inferred from the DNA. The sample includes under 200,000 clones, approximately 84% seen only once; the top ten take about 6.5%. Germline CDR1 SGHAT, CDR2 FQNNGV. Trimming cost V 1 base and J 1 base, with 8 bases left between them. The CDR3 sequence is 14 residues long.

The sequence came from a woman aged 45-60 years who had recovered from COVID-19. The specimen sequenced was PBMCs or T cells enriched from blood (not recorded which). The V and J genes are TRBV11-2 and TRBJ2-7, with unresolved D. Written as DNA, the CDR3 is TGTGCCAGCAGCTTAGTGGGCAGATCCTACGAGCAGTACTTC. Amino acid sequence: CASSLVGRSYEQYF. Based on the CDR3 plus reference TRBV11-2 and TRBJ2-7, the full variable domain is EAGVAQSPRYKIIEKRQSVAFWCNPISGHATLYWYQQILGQGPKLLIQFQNNGVVDDSQLPKDRFSAERLKGVDSTLKIQPAKLEDSAVYLCASSLVGRSYEQYFGPGTRLTVT.